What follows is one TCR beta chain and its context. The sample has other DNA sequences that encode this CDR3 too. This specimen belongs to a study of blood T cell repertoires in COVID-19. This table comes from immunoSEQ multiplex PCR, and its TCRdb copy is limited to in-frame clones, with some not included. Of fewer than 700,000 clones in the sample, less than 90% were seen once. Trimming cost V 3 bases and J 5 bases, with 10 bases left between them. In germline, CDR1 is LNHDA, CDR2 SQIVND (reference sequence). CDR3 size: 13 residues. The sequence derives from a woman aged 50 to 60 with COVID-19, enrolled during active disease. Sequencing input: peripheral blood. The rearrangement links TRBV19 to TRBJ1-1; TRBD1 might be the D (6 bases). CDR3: CASSIPGDTEAFF. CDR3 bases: TGTGCCAGTAGTATTCCAGGGGATACTGAAGCTTTCTTT.